A selection of T cell receptor beta chains follows, all from one sample in a study of glioma-infiltrating T cells after dendritic cell vaccination. Generated by immunoSEQ multiplex PCR, the TCRdb table keeps only in-frame clones and is missing some. The top ten hold 8.5% of the sample, which has around 83,000 clones, 85% seen once. Here the sequenced sample was blood, taken after dendritic cell vaccination. The receptors derive from a human donor with glioblastoma. Both conserved end residues are part of each CDR3. D genes are given only for firm matches. Clone size is not always given. Where it is, it says once, few, many or a class for expanded clones.

>once|TRBV7-8|TRBJ2-7|.
TGTGCCAGCAGCTTGTCAATCTCCTACGAGCAGTACTTC
CASSLSISYEQYF
>.|TRBV11-3|TRBJ1-4|.
TGTGCCAGCAGCTTACCCAACTTGGGGCAGCAAAATGAAAAACTGTTTTTT
CASSLPNLGQQNEKLFF
>.|TRBV5-4|TRBJ1-2|.
TGTGCCAGCAGCTTGGGCCCGGTAGGGGACTACTATGGCTACACCTTC
CASSLGPVGDYYGYTF
>once|TRBV19|TRBJ1-5|.
TGTGCCAGTAGGGGCCCTGGAAGCAATCAGCCCCAGCATTTT
CASRGPGSNQPQHF
>.|TRBV25-1|TRBJ1-1|TRBD1
TGTGCCAGCAGAAGGGGACAGAGCCATGAAGCTTTCTTT
CASRRGQSHEAFF
>once|TRBV9|TRBJ2-7|TRBD1
TGTGCCAGCAGCGTCGGGACAGGTCCCTTCTACGAGCAGTACTTC
CASSVGTGPFYEQYF
>.|TRBV6-5|TRBJ2-1|.
TGTGCCAGCAGTCAGGGAAGATATGAGCAGTTCTTC
CASSQGRYEQFF
>.|TRBV4-2|TRBJ1-4|TRBD1
TGTGCCAGCAGCCACGCACAGGGGGCTGCTAATGAAAAACTGTTTTTT
CASSHAQGAANEKLFF
>.|TRBV9|TRBJ1-1|.
TGTGCCAGCAGCCAGGGGCTGAACACTGAAGCTTTCTTT
CASSQGLNTEAFF
>.|TRBV27|TRBJ2-5|TRBD1
TGTGCCAGCAGTCCAAGACAGGGCCGGGAGACCCAGTACTTC
CASSPRQGRETQYF